The TCR beta chain under discussion was sequenced for a study of molecular identifiers for immune sequencing clone quantification. Preparation of naive CD8 libraries involved roughly 19,000 to 1,100,000 sorted cells and 10%, 30% or 50% RNA. The authors sorted naive CD8 T cells as CD8+CD4-CCR7+CD45RA+. It was with previously described methods and listed TCR primers that bulk TCR libraries were made. MiXCR, applied by TCRdb to the PCR reads, yields one record per CDR3 protein. There are around 300,000 distinct CDR3 sequences in the sample; 24% occur only once, and 0.65% to 0.75% lies in the top ten. Trimming removed 6 bases from V and 1 base from J, with 11 bases in between. The CDR3 is 14 amino acids. This clonotype was seen ten or more times.

This rearrangement joins TRBV12-3 or TRBV12-4 to TRBJ2-3; D could derive from TRBD1 or TRBD2 (5 bases each). The sequenced sample was naive CD8+ T cells from blood, with Jurkat cell RNA spiked in. Stated subset: FACS-sorted CD8+CD4-CCR7+CD45RA+ naive T cells. The receptor comes from a human donor in good health. Some libraries in this study had Jurkat cell RNA spiked in. The CDR3 protein is CASSLGVGTDTQYF. The CDR3 DNA sequence: TGTGCCAGCAGCCTGGGGGTGGGCACAGATACGCAGTATTTT.